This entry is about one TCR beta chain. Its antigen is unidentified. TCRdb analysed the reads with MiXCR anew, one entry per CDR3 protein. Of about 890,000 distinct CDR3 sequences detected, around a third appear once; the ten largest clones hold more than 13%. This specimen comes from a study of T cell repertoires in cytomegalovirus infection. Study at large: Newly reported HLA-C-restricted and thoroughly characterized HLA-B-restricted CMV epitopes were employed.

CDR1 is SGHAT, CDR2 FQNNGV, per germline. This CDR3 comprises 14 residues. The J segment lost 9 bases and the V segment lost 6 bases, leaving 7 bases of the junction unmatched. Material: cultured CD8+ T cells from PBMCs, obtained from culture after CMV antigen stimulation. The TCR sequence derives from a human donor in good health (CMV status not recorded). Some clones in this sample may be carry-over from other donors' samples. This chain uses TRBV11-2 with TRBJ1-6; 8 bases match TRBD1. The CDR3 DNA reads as TGTGCCAGCAGAAAACAGGGGGAAGGTTCACCCCTCCACTTT. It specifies CASRKQGEGSPLHF.